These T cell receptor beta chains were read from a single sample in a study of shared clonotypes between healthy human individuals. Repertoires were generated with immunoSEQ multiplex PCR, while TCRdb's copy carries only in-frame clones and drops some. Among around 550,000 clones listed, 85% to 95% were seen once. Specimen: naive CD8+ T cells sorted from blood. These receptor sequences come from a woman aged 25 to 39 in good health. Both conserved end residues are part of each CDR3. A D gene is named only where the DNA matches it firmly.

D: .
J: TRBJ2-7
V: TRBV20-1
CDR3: CSARVGGEQYF
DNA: TGCAGTGCTAGAGTTGGCGGCGAGCAGTACTTC

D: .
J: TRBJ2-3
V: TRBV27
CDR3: CASSFGGPDTQYF
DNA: TGTGCCAGCAGTTTCGGGGGCCCAGATACGCAGTATTTT

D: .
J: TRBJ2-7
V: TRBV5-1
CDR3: CASSLNRPGAPPHEQYF
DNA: TGCGCCAGCAGCTTGAACCGACCAGGGGCTCCCCCCCACGAGCAGTACTTC

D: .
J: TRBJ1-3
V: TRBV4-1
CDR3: CASSQGAGNTIYF
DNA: TGCGCCAGCAGCCAAGGTGCAGGAAACACCATATATTTT

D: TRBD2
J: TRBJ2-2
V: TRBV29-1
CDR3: CSVCLAEENTGELFF
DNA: TGCAGCGTTTGTCTAGCGGAGGAGAACACCGGGGAGCTGTTTTTT

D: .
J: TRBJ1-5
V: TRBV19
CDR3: CASRGQTEWNQPQHF
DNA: TGTGCCAGTAGAGGACAGACGGAGTGGAATCAGCCCCAGCATTTT

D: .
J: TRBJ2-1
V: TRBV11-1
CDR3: CASSSGSSYNEQFF
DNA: TGTGCCAGCAGCTCAGGGAGCTCCTACAATGAGCAGTTCTTC

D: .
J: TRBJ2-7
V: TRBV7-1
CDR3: CASSPTRDLSSYEQYF
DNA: TGTGCCAGCAGCCCGACCCGGGACTTGAGCTCCTACGAGCAGTACTTC

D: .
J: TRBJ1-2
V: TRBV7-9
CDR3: CASSLGFGGDGYTF
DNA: TGTGCCAGCAGCTTAGGATTCGGGGGGGATGGCTACACCTTC

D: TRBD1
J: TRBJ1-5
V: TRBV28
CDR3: CASSLWQGENQPQHF
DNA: TGTGCCAGCAGTTTATGGCAGGGGGAAAATCAGCCCCAGCATTTT

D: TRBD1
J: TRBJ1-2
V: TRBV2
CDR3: CASDGYRGLANYGYTF
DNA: TGTGCCAGCGACGGCTACAGGGGGCTGGCTAACTATGGCTACACCTTC

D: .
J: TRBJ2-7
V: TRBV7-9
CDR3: CASSPPGTHEQYF
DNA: TGTGCCAGCAGCCCCCCCGGCACACACGAGCAGTACTTC

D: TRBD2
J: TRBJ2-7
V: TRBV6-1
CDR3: CASSHGGGYEQYF
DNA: TGTGCCAGCAGTCACGGCGGGGGCTACGAGCAGTACTTC

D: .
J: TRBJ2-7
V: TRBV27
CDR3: CASSLGMEGVPHEQYF
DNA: TGTGCCAGCAGTTTAGGTATGGAAGGGGTTCCACACGAGCAGTACTTC

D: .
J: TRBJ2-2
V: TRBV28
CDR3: CASSFGYTLAADTGELFF
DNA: TGTGCCAGCAGTTTTGGTTATACTCTGGCCGCGGACACCGGGGAGCTGTTTTTT

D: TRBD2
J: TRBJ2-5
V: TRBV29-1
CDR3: CSVDGRGATQETQYF
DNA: TGCAGCGTTGATGGGAGGGGAGCGACCCAAGAGACCCAGTACTTC

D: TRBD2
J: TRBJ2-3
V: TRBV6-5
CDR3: CASSPSSGLHTQYF
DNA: TGTGCCAGCAGTCCGTCTAGCGGGCTCCATACGCAGTATTTT

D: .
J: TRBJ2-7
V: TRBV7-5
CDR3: CVRSLGGRSTYEQYF
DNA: TGTGTCAGAAGCTTAGGTGGCAGGTCCACCTACGAGCAGTACTTC

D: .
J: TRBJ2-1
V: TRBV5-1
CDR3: CASSLVARREDEQFF
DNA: TGCGCCAGCAGCTTGGTAGCTAGGAGGGAAGATGAGCAGTTCTTC

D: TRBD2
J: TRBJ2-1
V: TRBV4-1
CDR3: CASSRPAGGPGEQFF
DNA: TGCGCCAGCAGCCGCCCAGCGGGAGGGCCAGGTGAGCAGTTCTTC

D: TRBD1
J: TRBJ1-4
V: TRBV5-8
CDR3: CASSLTGTVNEKLFF
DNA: TGTGCCAGCAGCTTGACCGGGACAGTTAATGAAAAACTGTTTTTT

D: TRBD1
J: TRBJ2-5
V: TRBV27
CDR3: CASSLGAGTGLETQYF
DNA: TGTGCCAGCAGTTTAGGAGCCGGGACAGGGCTCGAGACCCAGTACTTC

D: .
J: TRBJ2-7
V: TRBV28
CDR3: CASSFGPQQYF
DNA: TGTGCCAGCAGTTTTGGGCCCCAGCAGTACTTC

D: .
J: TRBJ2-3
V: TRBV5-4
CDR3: CASSLGTGTQYF
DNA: TGTGCCAGCAGCTTGGGCACAGGTACGCAGTATTTT

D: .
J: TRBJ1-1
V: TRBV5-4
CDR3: CASSLPGMNTEAFF
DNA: TGTGCCAGCAGCTTGCCAGGGATGAACACTGAAGCTTTCTTT

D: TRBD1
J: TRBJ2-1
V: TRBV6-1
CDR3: CASTEDRVHTYNEQFF
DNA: TGTGCCAGCACTGAGGACAGGGTGCACACCTACAATGAGCAGTTCTTC

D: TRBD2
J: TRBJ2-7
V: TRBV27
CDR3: CASSLWGGNEQYF
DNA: TGTGCCAGCTCCCTCTGGGGGGGAAACGAGCAGTACTTC

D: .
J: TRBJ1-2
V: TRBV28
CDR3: CASSYSITGTGDTF
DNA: TGTGCCAGCAGTTATTCGATTACGGGAACGGGAGACACCTTC

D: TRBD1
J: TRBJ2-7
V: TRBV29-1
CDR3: CSVEANGQGVGEQYF
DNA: TGCAGCGTTGAAGCCAACGGACAGGGGGTGGGTGAGCAGTACTTC